This is a list of T cell receptor beta chains from one sample in a study of cytomegalovirus exposure and HLA in healthy donors. Sequencing used immunoSEQ multiplex PCR; TCRdb keeps in-frame clones, though not all of them. The sample carries some 130,000 clones, 55% to 75% recorded once. The specimen was PBMCs. Receptors originate from a man aged 25 to 40 in good health and CMV-seropositive. Both conserved end residues are part of each CDR3. Fields, in order: V gene, clone size, D gene, J gene, CDR3 protein, CDR3 DNA. The D gene is left open where the match is weak. Expanded clones are given a class, and other clones once, few, many or no size at all.

v_call: TRBV7-8; clone_size: -; d_call: -; j_call: TRBJ2-1; cdr3_aa: CASSLGRGGYNEQFF; cdr3_nt: TGTGCCAGCAGCTTAGGGAGGGGGGGCTACAATGAGCAGTTCTTC
v_call: TRBV6-1; clone_size: -; d_call: -; j_call: TRBJ1-5; cdr3_aa: CASSASPLPQHF; cdr3_nt: TGTGCCAGCAGTGCCTCCCCTTTACCCCAGCATTTT
v_call: TRBV2; clone_size: -; d_call: -; j_call: TRBJ2-7; cdr3_aa: CASSPFSGEGEQYF; cdr3_nt: TGTGCCAGCAGCCCCTTTTCAGGGGAAGGCGAGCAGTACTTC
v_call: TRBV4-2; clone_size: -; d_call: -; j_call: TRBJ1-2; cdr3_aa: CASSQDRGEAGGYTF; cdr3_nt: TGTGCCAGCAGCCAAGATAGAGGGGAGGCTGGTGGCTACACCTTC
v_call: TRBV28; clone_size: few; d_call: TRBD2; j_call: TRBJ2-1; cdr3_aa: CASSFPSGSPQPNNEQFF; cdr3_nt: TGTGCCAGCAGTTTCCCTAGCGGGAGCCCCCAACCCAACAATGAGCAGTTCTTC
v_call: TRBV10-3; clone_size: few; d_call: TRBD2; j_call: TRBJ2-3; cdr3_aa: CAISGRGYTDTQYF; cdr3_nt: TGTGCCATCAGCGGGAGGGGGTACACAGATACGCAGTATTTT
v_call: TRBV2; clone_size: -; d_call: TRBD2; j_call: TRBJ2-7; cdr3_aa: CASSDPPSGRPEQYF; cdr3_nt: TGTGCCAGCAGTGATCCTCCCTCCGGGAGGCCCGAGCAGTACTTC
v_call: TRBV7-3; clone_size: -; d_call: -; j_call: TRBJ2-1; cdr3_aa: CASSLDSNSYNEQFF; cdr3_nt: TGTGCCAGCAGTCTGGACAGTAACTCCTACAATGAGCAGTTCTTC
v_call: TRBV4-1; clone_size: few; d_call: -; j_call: TRBJ2-7; cdr3_aa: CASSQDPRADEQYF; cdr3_nt: TGCGCCAGCAGCCAAGATCCCAGGGCCGACGAGCAGTACTTC
v_call: TRBV1; clone_size: -; d_call: -; j_call: TRBJ2-7; cdr3_aa: CTSSQVILAGVGDYEQYF; cdr3_nt: TGCACCAGCAGCCAAGTGATACTAGCGGGAGTAGGTGACTACGAGCAGTACTTC
v_call: TRBV5-6; clone_size: -; d_call: TRBD2; j_call: TRBJ2-1; cdr3_aa: CASSLDPGLAGHNEQFF; cdr3_nt: TGTGCCAGCAGCTTGGACCCGGGACTAGCGGGGCACAATGAGCAGTTCTTC
v_call: TRBV9; clone_size: -; d_call: -; j_call: TRBJ2-1; cdr3_aa: CASSPRLAPYNEQFF; cdr3_nt: TGTGCCAGCAGCCCCCGGCTAGCGCCCTACAATGAGCAGTTCTTC
v_call: TRBV6-5; clone_size: -; d_call: -; j_call: TRBJ1-1; cdr3_aa: CASSARNTEAFF; cdr3_nt: TGTGCCAGCAGCGCGCGGAACACTGAAGCTTTCTTT
v_call: TRBV7-2; clone_size: -; d_call: -; j_call: TRBJ1-5; cdr3_aa: CASSIMGGAQPQHF; cdr3_nt: TGTGCCAGCAGCATTATGGGGGGAGCTCAGCCCCAGCATTTT
v_call: TRBV5-1; clone_size: few; d_call: TRBD1; j_call: TRBJ1-4; cdr3_aa: CASSLSTGGGEKLFF; cdr3_nt: TGCGCCAGCAGCCTTTCGACAGGGGGGGGCGAAAAACTGTTTTTT
v_call: TRBV7-2; clone_size: few; d_call: -; j_call: TRBJ2-1; cdr3_aa: CASSPTPMALSAEQFF; cdr3_nt: TGTGCCAGCAGCCCCACCCCCATGGCTCTGAGCGCTGAGCAGTTCTTC
v_call: TRBV6-4; clone_size: few; d_call: TRBD2; j_call: TRBJ2-3; cdr3_aa: CASSDIAGGATDTQYF; cdr3_nt: TGTGCCAGCAGTGACATCGCGGGAGGGGCGACAGATACGCAGTATTTT
v_call: TRBV5-5; clone_size: -; d_call: TRBD2; j_call: TRBJ2-1; cdr3_aa: CASSPDRGLAVYNEQFF; cdr3_nt: TGTGCCAGCAGCCCGGACCGGGGACTAGCGGTATACAATGAGCAGTTCTTC
v_call: TRBV12-1; clone_size: -; d_call: -; j_call: TRBJ2-2; cdr3_aa: CASSIIGGRDTGELFF; cdr3_nt: TGTGCCAGCAGCATTATAGGCGGGAGGGACACCGGGGAGCTGTTTTTT
v_call: TRBV5-6; clone_size: once; d_call: -; j_call: TRBJ2-1; cdr3_aa: CASSLLVGVYNEQFF; cdr3_nt: TGTGCCAGCAGCTTGTTGGTCGGAGTTTACAATGAGCAGTTCTTC
v_call: TRBV28; clone_size: -; d_call: TRBD2; j_call: TRBJ2-7; cdr3_aa: CASSLGGAGPREQYF; cdr3_nt: TGTGCCAGCAGTTTAGGGGGAGCGGGACCAAGGGAGCAGTACTTC
v_call: TRBV27; clone_size: -; d_call: TRBD2; j_call: TRBJ2-4; cdr3_aa: CASSISPRGLAETVLAKNIQYF; cdr3_nt: TGTGCCAGCAGCATTAGCCCCCGGGGACTAGCGGAAACCGTTCTAGCCAAAAACATTCAGTACTTC
v_call: TRBV27; clone_size: -; d_call: TRBD1; j_call: TRBJ2-3; cdr3_aa: CASSLLGQGPIRLASTDTQYF; cdr3_nt: TGTGCCAGCAGTTTATTGGGACAGGGGCCGATCAGACTAGCTAGCACAGATACGCAGTATTTT
v_call: TRBV6-1; clone_size: few; d_call: TRBD2; j_call: TRBJ2-7; cdr3_aa: CASIFSGPSSYEQYF; cdr3_nt: TGTGCCAGCATTTTTAGCGGGCCCAGCTCCTACGAGCAGTACTTC
v_call: TRBV6-1; clone_size: few; d_call: TRBD1; j_call: TRBJ1-2; cdr3_aa: CASARDRGPYGYTF; cdr3_nt: TGTGCCAGCGCTCGGGACAGGGGGCCGTATGGCTACACCTTC
v_call: TRBV5-1; clone_size: -; d_call: -; j_call: TRBJ1-2; cdr3_aa: CASSSQQGGLGYTF; cdr3_nt: TGCGCCAGCAGCTCACAACAGGGTGGTCTTGGCTACACCTTC
v_call: TRBV5-3; clone_size: -; d_call: TRBD1; j_call: TRBJ1-4; cdr3_aa: CARRRDSCNEKLFF; cdr3_nt: TGTGCCAGAAGACGGGACAGCTGTAATGAAAAACTGTTTTTT
v_call: TRBV7-7; clone_size: -; d_call: TRBD2; j_call: TRBJ2-1; cdr3_aa: CASSPQTSGVGGEQFF; cdr3_nt: TGTGCTAGCAGTCCGCAGACTAGCGGGGTGGGAGGTGAGCAGTTCTTC
v_call: TRBV2; clone_size: -; d_call: TRBD1; j_call: TRBJ1-2; cdr3_aa: CASSEETGAFYGYTF; cdr3_nt: TGTGCCAGCAGTGAGGAAACAGGGGCGTTTTATGGCTACACCTTC
v_call: TRBV29-1; clone_size: -; d_call: TRBD1; j_call: TRBJ1-2; cdr3_aa: CSVEGQGKTGGYTF; cdr3_nt: TGCAGCGTTGAAGGACAGGGGAAGACCGGGGGCTACACCTTC
v_call: TRBV6-1; clone_size: -; d_call: TRBD2; j_call: TRBJ2-7; cdr3_aa: CAMATSSSSYEQYF; cdr3_nt: TGTGCCATGGCGACTAGCTCAAGCTCCTACGAGCAGTACTTC
v_call: TRBV5-4; clone_size: few; d_call: TRBD1; j_call: TRBJ2-7; cdr3_aa: CASSGGTGRSYEQYF; cdr3_nt: TGTGCCAGCAGCGGCGGGACAGGGAGGTCCTACGAGCAGTACTTC
v_call: TRBV5-5; clone_size: -; d_call: TRBD2; j_call: TRBJ2-2; cdr3_aa: CASSFLAGILNTGELFF; cdr3_nt: TGTGCCAGCAGCTTTTTAGCGGGAATCCTCAACACCGGGGAGCTGTTTTTT
v_call: TRBV7-9; clone_size: -; d_call: -; j_call: TRBJ2-7; cdr3_aa: CATERRGSNEQYF; cdr3_nt: TGTGCCACCGAAAGGAGGGGTTCGAACGAGCAGTACTTC
v_call: TRBV7-9; clone_size: -; d_call: TRBD1; j_call: TRBJ1-2; cdr3_aa: CASSLTGEYGYTF; cdr3_nt: TGTGCCAGCAGCTTAACAGGGGAATATGGCTACACCTTC
v_call: TRBV5-1; clone_size: -; d_call: -; j_call: TRBJ2-7; cdr3_aa: CASSLAGVSYEQYF; cdr3_nt: TGCGCCAGCAGCTTGGCGGGAGTGAGCTACGAGCAGTACTTC
v_call: TRBV27; clone_size: -; d_call: -; j_call: TRBJ1-4; cdr3_aa: CASALGGLSEKLFF; cdr3_nt: TGTGCCAGCGCCCTAGGAGGGCTTAGTGAAAAACTGTTTTTT
v_call: TRBV15; clone_size: -; d_call: -; j_call: TRBJ2-1; cdr3_aa: CATSRYSSEQFF; cdr3_nt: TGTGCCACCAGCAGGTACTCTAGTGAGCAGTTCTTC
v_call: TRBV7-2; clone_size: -; d_call: TRBD2; j_call: TRBJ2-7; cdr3_aa: CASSLIAGSGGYEQYF; cdr3_nt: TGTGCCAGCAGCTTAATAGCGGGGTCGGGGGGCTACGAGCAGTACTTC
v_call: TRBV27; clone_size: -; d_call: TRBD1; j_call: TRBJ2-5; cdr3_aa: CASSPRTGDQETQYF; cdr3_nt: TGTGCCAGCAGTCCCCGGACAGGGGATCAAGAGACCCAGTACTTC
v_call: TRBV4-2; clone_size: -; d_call: TRBD2; j_call: TRBJ2-5; cdr3_aa: CASSRTSGSHETQYF; cdr3_nt: TGTGCCAGCAGCCGCACTAGCGGGAGCCATGAGACCCAGTACTTC
v_call: TRBV29-1; clone_size: -; d_call: -; j_call: TRBJ1-1; cdr3_aa: CSVDESRGLGTEAFF; cdr3_nt: TGCAGCGTTGATGAGTCACGAGGTTTGGGCACTGAAGCTTTCTTT
v_call: TRBV7-3; clone_size: -; d_call: -; j_call: TRBJ2-7; cdr3_aa: CASSFFGGGGNEQYF; cdr3_nt: TGTGCCAGCAGCTTCTTCGGGGGAGGAGGAAACGAGCAGTACTTC
v_call: TRBV10-1; clone_size: -; d_call: -; j_call: TRBJ2-6; cdr3_aa: CASIYTYSGANVLTF; cdr3_nt: TGCGCCAGCATTTACACGTACTCTGGGGCCAACGTCCTGACTTTC
v_call: TRBV5-1; clone_size: -; d_call: TRBD1; j_call: TRBJ1-2; cdr3_aa: CASSRDRGEGGYGYTF; cdr3_nt: TGCGCCAGCAGCCGAGACAGGGGGGAGGGCGGCTATGGCTACACCTTC
v_call: TRBV5-1; clone_size: -; d_call: TRBD1; j_call: TRBJ1-1; cdr3_aa: CASSPGTGDNTEAFF; cdr3_nt: TGCGCCAGCAGCCCCGGGACAGGAGATAACACTGAAGCTTTCTTT
v_call: TRBV5-3; clone_size: -; d_call: -; j_call: TRBJ1-5; cdr3_aa: CARSKTVNSNQPQHF; cdr3_nt: TGTGCCAGAAGCAAGACAGTGAATAGCAATCAGCCCCAGCATTTT
v_call: TRBV6-1; clone_size: -; d_call: -; j_call: TRBJ2-1; cdr3_aa: CASSDGSASYNEQFF; cdr3_nt: TGTGCCAGCAGTGATGGTAGCGCCTCCTACAATGAGCAGTTCTTC
v_call: TRBV19; clone_size: few; d_call: TRBD2; j_call: TRBJ2-4; cdr3_aa: CASSRAGEVGNIQYF; cdr3_nt: TGTGCCAGTAGCCGAGCGGGAGAGGTGGGAAACATTCAGTACTTC
v_call: TRBV5-4; clone_size: -; d_call: -; j_call: TRBJ1-1; cdr3_aa: CASSPRGTNTEAFF; cdr3_nt: TGTGCCAGCAGTCCGCGGGGTACTAACACTGAAGCTTTCTTT
v_call: TRBV7-3; clone_size: -; d_call: -; j_call: TRBJ2-5; cdr3_aa: CASSQGVGGEKTQYF; cdr3_nt: TGTGCCAGCAGCCAGGGGGTGGGGGGTGAAAAGACCCAGTACTTC
v_call: TRBV7-9; clone_size: -; d_call: TRBD2; j_call: TRBJ2-5; cdr3_aa: CASSITTSEETQYF; cdr3_nt: TGTGCCAGCAGCATAACCACTAGCGAAGAGACCCAGTACTTC
v_call: TRBV13; clone_size: -; d_call: -; j_call: TRBJ2-7; cdr3_aa: CASSLGDRPYEQYF; cdr3_nt: TGTGCCAGCAGCTTAGGAGACAGACCCTACGAGCAGTACTTC
v_call: TRBV5-1; clone_size: -; d_call: TRBD2; j_call: TRBJ2-7; cdr3_aa: CASSLGGADNYEQYF; cdr3_nt: TGCGCCAGCAGCCTCGGGGGGGCCGACAACTACGAGCAGTACTTC
v_call: TRBV5-1; clone_size: -; d_call: TRBD1; j_call: TRBJ1-2; cdr3_aa: CASSPLPGQGVNYGYTF; cdr3_nt: TGCGCCAGCAGCCCCCTTCCGGGACAGGGGGTAAACTATGGCTACACCTTC
v_call: TRBV11-1; clone_size: few; d_call: -; j_call: TRBJ1-2; cdr3_aa: CASSLGDYGYTF; cdr3_nt: TGTGCCAGCAGCCTAGGAGACTATGGCTACACCTTC